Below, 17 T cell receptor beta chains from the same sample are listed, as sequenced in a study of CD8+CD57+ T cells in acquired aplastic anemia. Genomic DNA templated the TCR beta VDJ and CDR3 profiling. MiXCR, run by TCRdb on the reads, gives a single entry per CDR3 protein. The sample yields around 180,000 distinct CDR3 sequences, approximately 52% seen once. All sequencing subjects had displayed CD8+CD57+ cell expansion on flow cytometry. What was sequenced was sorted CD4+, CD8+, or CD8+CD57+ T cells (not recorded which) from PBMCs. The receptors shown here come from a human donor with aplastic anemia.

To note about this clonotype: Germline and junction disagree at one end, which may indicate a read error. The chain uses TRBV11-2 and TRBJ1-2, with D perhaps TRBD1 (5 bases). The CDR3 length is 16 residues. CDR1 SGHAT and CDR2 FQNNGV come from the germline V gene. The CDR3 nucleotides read TGTGCCAGCAGCCTCCAGGGCTCATCCAGTGTCAAAAGCTACGCCTTC. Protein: CASSLQGSSSVKSYAF.

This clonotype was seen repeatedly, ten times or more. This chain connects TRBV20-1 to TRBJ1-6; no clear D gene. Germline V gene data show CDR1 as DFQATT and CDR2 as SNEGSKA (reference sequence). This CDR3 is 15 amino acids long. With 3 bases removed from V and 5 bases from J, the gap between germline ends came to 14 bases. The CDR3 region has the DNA TGCAGTGCTAGGGGCAGTGTTGTCGATAATTCACCCCTCCACTTT. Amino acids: CSARGSVVDNSPLHF.

The CDR3 nucleotides are TGCGCCAGCAGCTTGGGGGCTAGCAATGAGCAGTTCTTC. Translated, it gives CASSLGASNEQFF. The J gene is TRBJ2-1, the V gene TRBV5-1; no firm D call. Between the trimmed V and J ends, which lost 0 bases and 6 bases, there was a span of 7 bases. This CDR3 region has 13 residues. Germline CDR1 SGHRS, CDR2 YFSETQ.

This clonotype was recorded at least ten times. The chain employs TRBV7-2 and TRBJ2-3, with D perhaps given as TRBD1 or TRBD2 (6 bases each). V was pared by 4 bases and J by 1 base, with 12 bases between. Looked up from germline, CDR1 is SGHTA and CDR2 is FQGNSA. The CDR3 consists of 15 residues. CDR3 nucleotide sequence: TGTGCCAGCAGCTACGAACGGGGGCGCACAGATACGCAGTATTTT. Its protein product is CASSYERGRTDTQYF.

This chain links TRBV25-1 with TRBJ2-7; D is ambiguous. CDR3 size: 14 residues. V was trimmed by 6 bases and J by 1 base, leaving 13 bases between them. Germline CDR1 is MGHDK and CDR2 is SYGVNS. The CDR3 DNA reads TGTGCCAGCAGCCAAGCCCTAGAGTCCTACGAGCAGTACTTC. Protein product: CASSQALESYEQYF.

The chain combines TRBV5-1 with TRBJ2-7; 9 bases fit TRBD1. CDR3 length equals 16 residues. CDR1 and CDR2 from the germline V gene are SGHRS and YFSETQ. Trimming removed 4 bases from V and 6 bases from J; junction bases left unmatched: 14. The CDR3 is CASSRRPGQGEFEQYF. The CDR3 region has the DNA TGCGCCAGCAGCCGACGCCCGGGACAGGGCGAATTCGAGCAGTACTTC.

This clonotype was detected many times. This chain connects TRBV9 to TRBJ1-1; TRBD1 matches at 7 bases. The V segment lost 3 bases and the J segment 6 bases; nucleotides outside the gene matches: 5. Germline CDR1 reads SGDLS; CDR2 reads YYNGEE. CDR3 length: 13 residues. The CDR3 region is CASSANTGAEAFF. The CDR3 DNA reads TGTGCCAGCAGCGCCAACACAGGGGCTGAAGCTTTCTTT.

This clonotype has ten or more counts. CDR3 DNA: TGTGCCAGTAGTGCAGGGGTTCACACTGAAGCTTTCTTT. This codes for CASSAGVHTEAFF. The genes are TRBV19 and TRBJ1-1; tentative D call: TRBD1 (6 bases). Deletions cut 5 bases from V and 3 bases from J, with 10 bases between. Germline V gene sequence: CDR1 LNHDA, CDR2 SQIVND (reference sequence). The CDR3 is made up of 13 amino acids.

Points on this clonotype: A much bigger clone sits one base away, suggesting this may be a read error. The CDR3 DNA is TGTGCCAGCAAAGGGACAGGGCCAAACCTCTACGAGCAGCACTTC. Its translation is CASKGTGPNLYEQHF. The chain joins TRBV6-1 to TRBJ2-7; 9 bases are a match to TRBD1. This CDR3 is built from 15 residues. Germline lookup yields CDR1 MNHNS and CDR2 SASEGT.

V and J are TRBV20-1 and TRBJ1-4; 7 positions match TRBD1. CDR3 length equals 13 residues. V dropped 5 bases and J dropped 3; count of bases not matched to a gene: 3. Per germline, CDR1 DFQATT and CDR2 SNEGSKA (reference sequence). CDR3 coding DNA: TGCAGTGCTCTGACAGGGCCTAATGAAAAACTGTTTTTT. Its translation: CSALTGPNEKLFF.

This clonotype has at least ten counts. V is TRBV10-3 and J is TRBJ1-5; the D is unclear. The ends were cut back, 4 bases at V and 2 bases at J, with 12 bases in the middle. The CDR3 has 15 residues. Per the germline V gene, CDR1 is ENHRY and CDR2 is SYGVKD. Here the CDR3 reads CAISAGLEGNQPQHF. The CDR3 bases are TGTGCCATCAGTGCCGGCTTGGAGGGCAATCAGCCCCAGCATTTT.

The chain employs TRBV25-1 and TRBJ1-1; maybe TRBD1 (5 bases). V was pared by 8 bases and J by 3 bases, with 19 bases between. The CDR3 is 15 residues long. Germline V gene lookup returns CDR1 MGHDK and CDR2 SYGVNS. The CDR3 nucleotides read TGTGCCAGCCGCGGGGGGACTGGTAGGTACACTGAAGCTTTCTTT. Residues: CASRGGTGRYTEAFF.

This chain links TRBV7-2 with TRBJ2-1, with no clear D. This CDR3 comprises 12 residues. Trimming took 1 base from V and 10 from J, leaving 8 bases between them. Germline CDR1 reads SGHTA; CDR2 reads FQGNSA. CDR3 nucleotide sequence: TGTGCCAGCAGCTTAGGCCACTACGAGCAGTTCTTC. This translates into CASSLGHYEQFF.

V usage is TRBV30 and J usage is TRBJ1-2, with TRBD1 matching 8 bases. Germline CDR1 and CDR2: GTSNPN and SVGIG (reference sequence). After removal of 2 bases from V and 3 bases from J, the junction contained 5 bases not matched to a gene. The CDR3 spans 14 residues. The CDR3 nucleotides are TGTGCCTGGAGTAAAGGACAGGGATACTATGGCTACACCTTC. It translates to CAWSKGQGYYGYTF.

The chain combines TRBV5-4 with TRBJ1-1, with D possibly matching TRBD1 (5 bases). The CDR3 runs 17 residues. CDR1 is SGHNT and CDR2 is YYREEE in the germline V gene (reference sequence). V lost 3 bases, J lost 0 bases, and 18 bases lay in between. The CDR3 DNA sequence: TGTGCCAGCAGCTCCTTATACTCCGGGACGGTGAACACTGAAGCTTTCTTT. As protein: CASSSLYSGTVNTEAFF.

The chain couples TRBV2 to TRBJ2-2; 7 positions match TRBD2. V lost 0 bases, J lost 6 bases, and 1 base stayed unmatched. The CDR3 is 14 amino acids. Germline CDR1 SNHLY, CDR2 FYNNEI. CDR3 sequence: CASSEAGGAGELFF. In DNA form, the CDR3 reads TGTGCCAGCAGTGAAGCGGGGGGGGCCGGGGAGCTGTTTTTT.

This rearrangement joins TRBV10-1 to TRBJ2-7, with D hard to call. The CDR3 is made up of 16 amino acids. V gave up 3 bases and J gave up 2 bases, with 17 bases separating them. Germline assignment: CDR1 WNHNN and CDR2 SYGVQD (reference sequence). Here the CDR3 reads CASSDSRLDPTYEQYF. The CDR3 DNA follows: TGCGCCAGCAGTGATTCCCGACTTGACCCTACCTACGAGCAGTACTTC.